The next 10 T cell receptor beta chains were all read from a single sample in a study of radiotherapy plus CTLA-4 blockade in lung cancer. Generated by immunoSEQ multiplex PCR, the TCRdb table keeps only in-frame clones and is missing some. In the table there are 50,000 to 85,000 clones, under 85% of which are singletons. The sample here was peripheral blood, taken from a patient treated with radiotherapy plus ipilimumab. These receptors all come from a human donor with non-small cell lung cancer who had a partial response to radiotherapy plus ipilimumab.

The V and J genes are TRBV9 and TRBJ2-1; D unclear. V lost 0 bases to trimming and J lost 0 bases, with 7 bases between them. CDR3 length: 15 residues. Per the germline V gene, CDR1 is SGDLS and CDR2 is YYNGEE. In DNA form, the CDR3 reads TGTGCCAGCAGCGTAGAAGCCGTCTCCTACAATGAGCAGTTCTTC. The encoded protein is CASSVEAVSYNEQFF.

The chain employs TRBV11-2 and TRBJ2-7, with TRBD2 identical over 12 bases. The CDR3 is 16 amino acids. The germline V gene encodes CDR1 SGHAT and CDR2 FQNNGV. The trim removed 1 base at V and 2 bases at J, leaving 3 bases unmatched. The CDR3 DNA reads TGTGCCAGCAGCTTAGGTCGACTAGCGGGGGCCTACGAGCAGTACTTC. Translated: CASSLGRLAGAYEQYF.

This chain's CDR3 is CASSLSSGRNNEQFF. DNA of the CDR3: TGTGCCAGCAGCTTATCTAGCGGGAGGAACAATGAGCAGTTCTTC. The chain is built from TRBV7-3 and TRBJ2-1; 11 nucleotides agree with TRBD2. Per the germline V gene, CDR1 is SGHTA and CDR2 is FQGTGA. The V gene end was trimmed by 2 bases and the J gene end by 5 bases; junction bases not matched to a gene: 2. This CDR3 has 15 residues.

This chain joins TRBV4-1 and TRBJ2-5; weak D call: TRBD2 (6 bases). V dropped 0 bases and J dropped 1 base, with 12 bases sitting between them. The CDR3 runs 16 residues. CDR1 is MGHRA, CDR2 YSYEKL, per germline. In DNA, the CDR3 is TGCGCCAGCAGCCAAGACGCCGGACTACTCCAAGAGACCCAGTACTTC. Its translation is CASSQDAGLLQETQYF.

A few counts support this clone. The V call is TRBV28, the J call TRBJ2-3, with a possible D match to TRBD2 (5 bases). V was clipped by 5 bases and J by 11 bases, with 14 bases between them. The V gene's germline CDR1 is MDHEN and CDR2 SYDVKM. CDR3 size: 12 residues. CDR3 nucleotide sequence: TGTGCCAGCAGTAACGGAGGAGAGGGGCAGTATTTT. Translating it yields CASSNGGEGQYF.

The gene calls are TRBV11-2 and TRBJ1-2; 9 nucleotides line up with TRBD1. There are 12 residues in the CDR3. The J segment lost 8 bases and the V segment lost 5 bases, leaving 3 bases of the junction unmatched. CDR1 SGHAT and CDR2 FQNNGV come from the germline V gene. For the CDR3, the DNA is TGTGCCAGCAGCCCGGACAGGGGAGGCTACACCTTC. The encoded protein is CASSPDRGGYTF.

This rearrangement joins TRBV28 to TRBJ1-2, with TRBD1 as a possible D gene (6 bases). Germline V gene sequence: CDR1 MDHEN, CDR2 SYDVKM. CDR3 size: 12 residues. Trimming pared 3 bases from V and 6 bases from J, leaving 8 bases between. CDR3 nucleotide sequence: TGTGCCAGCAGTTTCAGGGGACATGGCTACACCTTC. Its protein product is CASSFRGHGYTF.

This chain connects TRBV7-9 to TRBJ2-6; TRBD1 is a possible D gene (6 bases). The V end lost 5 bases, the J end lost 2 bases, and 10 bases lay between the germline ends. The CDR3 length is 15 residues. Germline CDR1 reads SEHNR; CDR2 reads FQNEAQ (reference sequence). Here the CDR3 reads CASSARQAGANVLTF. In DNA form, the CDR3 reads TGTGCCAGCAGCGCAAGACAGGCTGGGGCCAACGTCCTGACTTTC. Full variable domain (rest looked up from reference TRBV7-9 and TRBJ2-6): DTGVSQNPRHKITKRGQNVTFRCDPISEHNRLYWYRQTLGQGPEFLTYFQNEAQLEKSRLLSDRFSAERPKGSFSTLEIQRTEQGDSAMYLCASSARQAGANVLTFGAGSRLTVL.

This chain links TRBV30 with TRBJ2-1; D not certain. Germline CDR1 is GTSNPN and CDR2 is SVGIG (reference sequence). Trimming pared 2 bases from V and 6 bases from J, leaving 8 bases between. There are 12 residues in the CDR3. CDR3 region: CAWSLSANEQFF. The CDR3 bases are TGTGCCTGGAGTCTCAGCGCCAATGAGCAGTTCTTC.

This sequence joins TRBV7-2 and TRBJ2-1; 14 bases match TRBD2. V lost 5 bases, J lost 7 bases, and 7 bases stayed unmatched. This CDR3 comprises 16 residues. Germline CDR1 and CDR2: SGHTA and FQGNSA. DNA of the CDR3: TGTGCCAGCAGCCTAAGGACTAGCGGGAGGCCAAATGAGCAGTTCTTC. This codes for CASSLRTSGRPNEQFF.